This T cell receptor beta chain was identified in a study of blood T cells in healthy people across ages. Study as a whole: Capturing about one barcoded beta molecule per two T cells was achieved by template switching.

The CDR3 length is 14 residues. Next came a second PCR, run for about 7 to 12 cycles, which used a sample-barcoded 5' primer along with a J-beta primer mix. A single record per CDR3 protein comes from TCRdb applying MiXCR to the 5' RACE reads. The sample shows roughly 1,700,000 distinct CDR3 sequences, roughly 27% of them seen only once. This sequence was found in a woman aged 25 to 39 in good health. Sequenced material: blood. This chain connects TRBV21-1 to TRBJ1-5. TRBV21-1 is a pseudogene. CDR3 sequence (DNA): TGTGCCAGCAGCAAAGTGGGGAAAAGTCAGCCCCAGCATTTT. Translating gives CASSKVGKSQPQHF.